This TCR beta chain originates from a study of T cells after yellow fever vaccination. Study summary: Fractions low in cell number were prepared with SMART-Seq v4 Ultra Low Input. The study's findings and limits: Repertoires obtained by FACS sorting could include abundant clonotypes that entered as contaminants from the bulk population. Post-booster repertoires contained most primary-vaccination clones again (96% CD4, 88% CD8).

TCRdb redid the calling of the 5' RACE reads with MiXCR, one entry per CDR3 protein. The sample includes about 340,000 distinct CDR3 sequences, approximately 12% of them seen just once. With 11 bases clipped from V and 4 bases from J, the junction kept 7 bases outside the gene matches. This CDR3 region has 13 residues. Germline CDR1 reads ENHRY; CDR2 reads SYGVKD. This clonotype was detected only a few times. Its antigen is as yet unknown. The V call is TRBV10-3, the J call TRBJ2-5; TRBD1 aligns across 10 bases. The specimen was CD4+ T cells sorted from PBMCs, collected 15 days after the yellow fever booster vaccination. The sequence was collected from a young man who received the YFV17D yellow fever vaccine. The CDR3 coding sequence is TGTGCCGCCGACAGGGGGCCTGGAGAGACCCAGTACTTC. Translating gives CAADRGPGETQYF.